The source of this T cell receptor (beta chain) is a study of shared clonotypes between healthy human individuals. As for this clone: The target antigen is unknown.

Notes on the study in general: The authors expected sequencing depth to affect clonotype sharing among donors. The generation probabilities recorded for non-shared clonotypes fell below those of clonotypes shared by all four donors.

A CD45RA+ naive subset and a CD45RA-negative memory subset were split from CD4+ cells. The CDR3 sequence is 14 residues long. The germline V gene encodes CDR1 MNHNS and CDR2 SASEGT. The V segment lost 7 bases and the J segment 4 bases; nucleotides outside the gene matches: 5. Using immunoSEQ multiplex PCR, the repertoire was profiled, and TCRdb retains in-frame clones only, with some absent. The sample records roughly 2 million clones, 95% being singletons. Sequences were obtained from naive CD4+ T cells sorted from blood. Stated subset: CD45RA+ positively selected. The chain combines TRBV6-1 with TRBJ2-3; TRBD2 aligns across 10 bases. This TCR derives from a man younger than 35 in good health. CDR3 nucleotides: TGTGCCAGCAATCCTAGCGGGGGCGCAGATACGCAGTATTTT. This gives the protein CASNPSGGADTQYF.